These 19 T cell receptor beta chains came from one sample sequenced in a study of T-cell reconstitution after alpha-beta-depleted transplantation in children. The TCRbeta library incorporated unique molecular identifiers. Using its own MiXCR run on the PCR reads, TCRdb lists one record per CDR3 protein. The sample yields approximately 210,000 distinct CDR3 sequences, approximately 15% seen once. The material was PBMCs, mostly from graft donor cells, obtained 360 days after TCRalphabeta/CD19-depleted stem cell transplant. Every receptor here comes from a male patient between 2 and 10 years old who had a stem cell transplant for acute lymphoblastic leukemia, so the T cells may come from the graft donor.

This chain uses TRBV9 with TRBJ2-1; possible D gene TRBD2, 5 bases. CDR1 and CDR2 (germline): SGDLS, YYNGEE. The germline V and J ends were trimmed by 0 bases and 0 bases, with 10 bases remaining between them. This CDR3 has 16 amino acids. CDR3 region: CASSVGPGSSYNEQFF. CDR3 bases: TGTGCCAGCAGCGTAGGTCCGGGGAGCTCCTACAATGAGCAGTTCTTC.

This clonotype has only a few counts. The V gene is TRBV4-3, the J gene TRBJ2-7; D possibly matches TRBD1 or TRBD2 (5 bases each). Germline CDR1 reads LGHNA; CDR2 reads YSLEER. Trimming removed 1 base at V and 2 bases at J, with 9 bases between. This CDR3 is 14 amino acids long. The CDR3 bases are TGCGCCAGCAGCCAAGGGGACGGAACCTACGAGCAGTACTTC. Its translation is CASSQGDGTYEQYF.

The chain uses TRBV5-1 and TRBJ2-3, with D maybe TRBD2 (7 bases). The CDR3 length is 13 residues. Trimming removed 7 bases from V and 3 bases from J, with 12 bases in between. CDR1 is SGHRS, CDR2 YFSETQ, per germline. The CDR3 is CASDGGPTDTQYF. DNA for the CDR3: TGCGCCAGCGACGGGGGGCCTACAGATACGCAGTATTTT. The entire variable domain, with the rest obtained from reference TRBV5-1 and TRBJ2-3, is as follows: KAGVTQTPRYLIKTRGQQVTLSCSPISGHRSVSWYQQTPGQGLQFLFEYFSETQRNKGNFPGRFSGRQFSNSRSEMNVSTLELGDSALYLCASDGGPTDTQYFGPGTRLTVL.

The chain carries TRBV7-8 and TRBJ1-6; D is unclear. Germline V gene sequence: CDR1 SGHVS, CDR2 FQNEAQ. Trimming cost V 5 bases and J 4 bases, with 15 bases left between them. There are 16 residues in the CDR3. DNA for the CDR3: TGTGCCAGCAGCCCGCGGACCGACGATTATAATTCACCCCTCCACTTT. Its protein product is CASSPRTDDYNSPLHF.

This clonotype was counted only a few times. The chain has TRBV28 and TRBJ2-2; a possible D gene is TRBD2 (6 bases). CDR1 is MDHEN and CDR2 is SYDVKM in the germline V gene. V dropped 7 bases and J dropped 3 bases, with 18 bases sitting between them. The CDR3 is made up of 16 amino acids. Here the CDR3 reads CASKLAGTGHTGELFF. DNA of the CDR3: TGTGCCAGCAAACTAGCAGGGACGGGCCACACCGGGGAGCTGTTTTTT.

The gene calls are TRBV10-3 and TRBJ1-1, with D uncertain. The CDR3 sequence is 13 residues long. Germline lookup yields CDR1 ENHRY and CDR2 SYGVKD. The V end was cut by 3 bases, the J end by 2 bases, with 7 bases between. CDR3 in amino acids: CAISDQENTEAFF. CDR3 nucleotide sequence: TGTGCCATCAGTGACCAGGAAAACACTGAAGCTTTCTTT.

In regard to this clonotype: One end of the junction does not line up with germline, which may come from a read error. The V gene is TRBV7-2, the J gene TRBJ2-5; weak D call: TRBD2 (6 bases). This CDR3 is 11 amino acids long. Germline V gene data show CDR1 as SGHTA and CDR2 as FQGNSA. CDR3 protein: CASSLFRDFRF. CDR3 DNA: TGTGCCAGCAGCTTATTTCGGGACTTCCGCTTC.

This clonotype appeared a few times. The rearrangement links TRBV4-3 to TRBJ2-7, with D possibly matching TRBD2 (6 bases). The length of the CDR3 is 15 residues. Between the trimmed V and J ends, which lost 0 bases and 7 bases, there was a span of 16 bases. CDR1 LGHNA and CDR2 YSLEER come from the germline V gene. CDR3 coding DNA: TGCGCCAGCAGCCAAGAGATTCGTCTAGCGAGGGAGCAGTACTTC. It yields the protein CASSQEIRLAREQYF.

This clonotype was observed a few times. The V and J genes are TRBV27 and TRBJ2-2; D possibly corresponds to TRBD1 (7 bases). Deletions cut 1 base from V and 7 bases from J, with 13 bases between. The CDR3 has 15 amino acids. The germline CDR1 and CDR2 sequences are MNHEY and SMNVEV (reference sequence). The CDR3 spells CASSLWQGGSGELFF. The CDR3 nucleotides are TGTGCCAGCAGTTTATGGCAGGGGGGTAGCGGGGAGCTGTTTTTT.

The CDR3 sequence: CASSPPFSQNIQYF. Written as DNA, the CDR3 is TGTGCCAGCAGCCCCCCCTTTAGCCAAAACATTCAGTACTTC. The rearrangement links TRBV7-2 to TRBJ2-4; D remains unclear. The CDR3 totals 14 residues. The V gene lost 5 bases and the J gene lost 5 bases, with 13 bases spanning the gap. Germline loops: CDR1 SGHTA, CDR2 FQGNSA.

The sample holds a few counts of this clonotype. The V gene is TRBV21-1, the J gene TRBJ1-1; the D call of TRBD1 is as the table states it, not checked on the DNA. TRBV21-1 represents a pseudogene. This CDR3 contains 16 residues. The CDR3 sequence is CASSKAWDRGDTEAFF. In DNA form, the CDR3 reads TGTGCCAGCAGCAAAGCTTGGGACAGGGGGGATACTGAAGCTTTCTTT.

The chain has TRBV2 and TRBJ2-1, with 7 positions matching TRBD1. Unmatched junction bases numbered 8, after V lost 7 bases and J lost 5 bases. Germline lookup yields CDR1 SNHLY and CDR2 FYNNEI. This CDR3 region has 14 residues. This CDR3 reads CASIRDRDNNEQFF. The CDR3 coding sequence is TGTGCCAGCATTAGGGACAGAGATAACAATGAGCAGTTCTTC.

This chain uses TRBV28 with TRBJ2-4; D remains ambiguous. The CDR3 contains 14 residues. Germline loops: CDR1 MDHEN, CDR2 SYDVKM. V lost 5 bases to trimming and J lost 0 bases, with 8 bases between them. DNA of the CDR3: TGTGCCAGCAGTGCGCAGATAGCCAAAAACATTCAGTACTTC. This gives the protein CASSAQIAKNIQYF.

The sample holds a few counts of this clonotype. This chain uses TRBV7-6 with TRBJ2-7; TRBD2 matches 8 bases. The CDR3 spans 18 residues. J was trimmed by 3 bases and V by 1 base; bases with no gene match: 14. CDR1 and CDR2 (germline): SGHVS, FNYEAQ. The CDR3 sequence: CASSLEAGGPPLVYEQYF. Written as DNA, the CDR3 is TGTGCCAGCAGCTTAGAGGCGGGGGGACCTCCGCTTGTCTACGAGCAGTACTTC. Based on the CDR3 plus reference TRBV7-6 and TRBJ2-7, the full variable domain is GAGVSQSPRYKVTKRGQDVALRCDPISGHVSLYWYRQALGQGPEFLTYFNYEAQQDKSGLPNDRFSAERPEGSISTLTIQRTEQRDSAMYRCASSLEAGGPPLVYEQYFGPGTRLTVT.

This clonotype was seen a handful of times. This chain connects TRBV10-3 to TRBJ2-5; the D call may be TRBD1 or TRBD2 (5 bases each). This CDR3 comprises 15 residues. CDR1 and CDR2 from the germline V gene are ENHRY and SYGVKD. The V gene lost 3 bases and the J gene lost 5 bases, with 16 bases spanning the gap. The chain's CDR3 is CAISDPILGAETQYF. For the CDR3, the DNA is TGTGCCATCAGTGACCCAATACTAGGGGCGGAGACCCAGTACTTC.

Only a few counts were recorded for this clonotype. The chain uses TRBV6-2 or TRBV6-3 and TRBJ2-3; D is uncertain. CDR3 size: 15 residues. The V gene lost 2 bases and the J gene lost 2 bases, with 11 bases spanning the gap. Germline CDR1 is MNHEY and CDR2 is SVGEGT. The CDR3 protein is CASSYGSLSTDTQYF. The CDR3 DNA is TGTGCCAGCAGTTACGGATCTCTTTCCACAGATACGCAGTATTTT.

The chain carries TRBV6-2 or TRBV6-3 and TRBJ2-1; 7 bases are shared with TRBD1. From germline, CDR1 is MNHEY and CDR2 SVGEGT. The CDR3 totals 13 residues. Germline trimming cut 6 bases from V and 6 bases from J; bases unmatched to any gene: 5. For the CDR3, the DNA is TGTGCCAGCAGCCCGGGACAGCTCAATGAGCAGTTCTTC. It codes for CASSPGQLNEQFF.

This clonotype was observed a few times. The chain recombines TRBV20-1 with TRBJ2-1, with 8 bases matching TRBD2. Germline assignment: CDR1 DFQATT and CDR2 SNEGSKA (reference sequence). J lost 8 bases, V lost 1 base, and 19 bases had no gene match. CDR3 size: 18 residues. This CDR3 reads CSARVRSATGGLSDEQFF. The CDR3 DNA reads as TGCAGTGCTAGAGTCCGGAGTGCAACGGGGGGGCTGTCGGATGAGCAGTTCTTC.

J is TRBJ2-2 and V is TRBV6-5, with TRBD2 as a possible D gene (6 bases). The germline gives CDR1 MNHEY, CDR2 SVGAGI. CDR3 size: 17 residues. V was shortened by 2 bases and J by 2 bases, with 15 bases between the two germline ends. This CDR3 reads CASSYTVGGANTGELFF. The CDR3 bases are TGTGCCAGCAGTTACACCGTGGGGGGAGCCAACACCGGGGAGCTGTTTTTT.